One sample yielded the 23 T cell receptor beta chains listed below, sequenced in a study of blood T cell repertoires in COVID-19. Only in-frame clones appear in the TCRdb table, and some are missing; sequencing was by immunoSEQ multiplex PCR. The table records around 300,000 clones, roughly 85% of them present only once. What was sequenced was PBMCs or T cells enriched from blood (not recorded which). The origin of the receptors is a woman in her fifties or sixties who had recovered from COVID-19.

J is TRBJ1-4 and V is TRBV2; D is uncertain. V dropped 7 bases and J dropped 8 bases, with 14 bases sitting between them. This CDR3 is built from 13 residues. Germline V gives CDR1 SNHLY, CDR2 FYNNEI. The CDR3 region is CASKVGGLEKLFF. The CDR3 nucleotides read TGTGCCAGCAAAGTTGGAGGGTTGGAAAAACTGTTTTTT. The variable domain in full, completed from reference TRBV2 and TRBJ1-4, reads EPEVTQTPSHQVTQMGQEVILRCVPISNHLYFYWYRQILGQKVEFLVSFYNNEISEKSEIFDDQFSVERPDGSNFTLKIRSTKLEDSAMYFCASKVGGLEKLFFGSGTQLSVL.

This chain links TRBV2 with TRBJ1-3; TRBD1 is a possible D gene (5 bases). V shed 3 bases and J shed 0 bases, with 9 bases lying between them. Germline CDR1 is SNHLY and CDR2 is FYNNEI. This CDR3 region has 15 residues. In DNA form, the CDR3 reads TGTGCCAGCAGTGAGTGGGGCCTCTCTGGAAACACCATATATTTT. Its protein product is CASSEWGLSGNTIYF.

The CDR3 nucleotides read TGTGCCAGCAGCGTGGGACTAGCGGGGGGCACCGGGGAGCTGTTTTTT. Protein: CASSVGLAGGTGELFF. The chain employs TRBV9 and TRBJ2-2; 15 positions match TRBD2. Per the germline V gene, CDR1 is SGDLS and CDR2 is YYNGEE. The CDR3 consists of 16 residues. V trimming: 2 bases; J trimming: 4 bases; junction bases outside the gene matches: 0.

The CDR3 here is CASSPGQQPSGNTIYF. CDR3 sequence (DNA): TGCGCCAGCAGCCCCGGACAGCAACCCTCTGGAAACACCATATATTTT. This rearrangement joins TRBV5-1 to TRBJ1-3; TRBD1 might be the D (6 bases). V lost 4 bases and J 0 bases, leaving 14 bases between the germline ends. Per the germline V gene, CDR1 is SGHRS and CDR2 is YFSETQ. This CDR3 has 16 amino acids. The full variable domain, completed using reference TRBV5-1 and TRBJ1-3, is KAGVTQTPRYLIKTRGQQVTLSCSPISGHRSVSWYQQTPGQGLQFLFEYFSETQRNKGNFPGRFSGRQFSNSRSEMNVSTLELGDSALYLCASSPGQQPSGNTIYFGEGSWLTVV.

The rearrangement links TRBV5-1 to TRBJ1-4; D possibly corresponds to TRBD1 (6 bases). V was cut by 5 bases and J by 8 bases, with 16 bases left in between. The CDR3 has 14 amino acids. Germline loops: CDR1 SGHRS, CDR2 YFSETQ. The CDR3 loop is CASRTGSAEEKLFF. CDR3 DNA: TGCGCCAGCAGAACAGGGTCCGCCGAAGAAAAACTGTTTTTT.

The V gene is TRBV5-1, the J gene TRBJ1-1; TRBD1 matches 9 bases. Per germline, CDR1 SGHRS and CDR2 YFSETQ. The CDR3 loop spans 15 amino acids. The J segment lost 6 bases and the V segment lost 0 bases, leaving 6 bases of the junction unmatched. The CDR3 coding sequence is TGCGCCAGCAGCTTGGGGACAGGGGAAGCGGCTGAAGCTTTCTTT. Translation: CASSLGTGEAAEAFF.

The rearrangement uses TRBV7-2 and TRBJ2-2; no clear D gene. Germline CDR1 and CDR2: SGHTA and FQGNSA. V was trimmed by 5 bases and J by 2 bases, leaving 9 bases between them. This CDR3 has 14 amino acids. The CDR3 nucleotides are TGTGCCAGCAGCCGGGTCTCTAACACCGGGGAGCTGTTTTTT. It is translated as CASSRVSNTGELFF.

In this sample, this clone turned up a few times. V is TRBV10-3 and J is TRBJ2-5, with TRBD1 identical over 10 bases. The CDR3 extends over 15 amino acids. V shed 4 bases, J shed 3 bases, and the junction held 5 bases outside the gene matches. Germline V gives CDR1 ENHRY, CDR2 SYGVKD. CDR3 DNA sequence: TGTGCCATCAGTGCGCTGACAGGGGGCAAAGAGACCCAGTACTTC. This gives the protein CAISALTGGKETQYF.

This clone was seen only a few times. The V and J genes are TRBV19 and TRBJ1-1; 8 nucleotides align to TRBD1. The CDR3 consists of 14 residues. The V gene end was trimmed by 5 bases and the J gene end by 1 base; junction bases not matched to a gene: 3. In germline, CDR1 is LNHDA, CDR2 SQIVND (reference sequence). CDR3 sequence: CASSFQGANTEAFF. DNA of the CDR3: TGTGCCAGTAGTTTCCAGGGGGCGAACACTGAAGCTTTCTTT.

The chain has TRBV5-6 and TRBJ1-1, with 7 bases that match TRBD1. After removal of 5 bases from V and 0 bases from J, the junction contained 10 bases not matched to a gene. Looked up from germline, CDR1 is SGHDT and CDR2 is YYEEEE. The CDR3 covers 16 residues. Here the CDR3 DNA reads TGTGCCAGCAGTGTGGAGGGGGCCAGCTTGAACACTGAAGCTTTCTTT. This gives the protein CASSVEGASLNTEAFF.

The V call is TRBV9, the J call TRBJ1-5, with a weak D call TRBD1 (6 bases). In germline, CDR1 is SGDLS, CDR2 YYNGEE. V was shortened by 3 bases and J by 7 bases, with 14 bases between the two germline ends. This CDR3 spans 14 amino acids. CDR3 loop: CASSEYRDGQPQHF. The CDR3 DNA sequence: TGTGCCAGCAGCGAATACAGGGACGGACAGCCCCAGCATTTT.

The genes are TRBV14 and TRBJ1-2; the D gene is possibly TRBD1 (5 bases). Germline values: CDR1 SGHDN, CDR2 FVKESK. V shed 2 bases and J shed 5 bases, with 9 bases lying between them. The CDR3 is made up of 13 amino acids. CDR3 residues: CASSQNRFYGYTF. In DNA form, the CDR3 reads TGTGCCAGCAGCCAAAACAGGTTTTATGGCTACACCTTC.

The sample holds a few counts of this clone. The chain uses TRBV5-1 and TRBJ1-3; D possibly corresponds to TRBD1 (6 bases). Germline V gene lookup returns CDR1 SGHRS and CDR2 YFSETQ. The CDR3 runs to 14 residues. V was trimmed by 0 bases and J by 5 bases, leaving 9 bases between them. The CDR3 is CASSLGDTRNTIYF. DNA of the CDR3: TGCGCCAGCAGCTTGGGGGACACAAGAAACACCATATATTTT.

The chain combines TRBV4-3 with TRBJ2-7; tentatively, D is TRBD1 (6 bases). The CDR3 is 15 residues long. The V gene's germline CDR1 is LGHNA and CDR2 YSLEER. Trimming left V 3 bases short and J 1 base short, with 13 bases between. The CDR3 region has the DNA TGCGCCAGCAGCCAGGGGGCACAAATTTCCTACGAGCAGTACTTC. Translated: CASSQGAQISYEQYF.

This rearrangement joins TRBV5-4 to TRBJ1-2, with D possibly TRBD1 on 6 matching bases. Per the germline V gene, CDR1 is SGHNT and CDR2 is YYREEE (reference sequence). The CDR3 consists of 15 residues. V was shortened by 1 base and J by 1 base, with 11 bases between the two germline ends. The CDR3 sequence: CASSLQGRVNYGYTF. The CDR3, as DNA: TGTGCCAGCAGCTTGCAGGGGCGGGTTAACTATGGCTACACCTTC.

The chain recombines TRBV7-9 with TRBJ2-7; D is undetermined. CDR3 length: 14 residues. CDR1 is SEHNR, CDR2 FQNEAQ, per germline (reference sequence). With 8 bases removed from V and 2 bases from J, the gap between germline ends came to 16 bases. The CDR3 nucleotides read TGTGCCAGCGGATTAATGACTGATCCCTACGAGCAGTACTTC. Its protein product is CASGLMTDPYEQYF.

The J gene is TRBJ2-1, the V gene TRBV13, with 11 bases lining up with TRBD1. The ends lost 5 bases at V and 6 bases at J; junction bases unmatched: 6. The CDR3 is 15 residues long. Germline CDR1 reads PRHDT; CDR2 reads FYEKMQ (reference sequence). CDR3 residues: CASSLGTGGSNEQFF. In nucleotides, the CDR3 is TGTGCCAGCAGCCTCGGGACAGGGGGTAGCAATGAGCAGTTCTTC.

The CDR3 here is CASSQQGEKLFF. In DNA form, the CDR3 reads TGTGCCAGTAGCCAACAGGGGGAAAAACTGTTTTTT. The rearrangement uses TRBV19 and TRBJ1-4; 7 bases align to TRBD1. The CDR3 extends over 12 amino acids. V lost 6 bases to trimming and J lost 8 bases; unmatched junction nucleotides: 3. The germline gives CDR1 LNHDA, CDR2 SQIVND (reference sequence).

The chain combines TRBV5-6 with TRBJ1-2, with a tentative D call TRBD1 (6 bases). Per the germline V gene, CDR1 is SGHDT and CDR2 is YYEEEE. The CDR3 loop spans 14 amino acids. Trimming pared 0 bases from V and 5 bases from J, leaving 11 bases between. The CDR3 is CASSLEQGRYGYTF. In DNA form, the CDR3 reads TGTGCCAGCAGCTTGGAACAGGGCAGGTATGGCTACACCTTC. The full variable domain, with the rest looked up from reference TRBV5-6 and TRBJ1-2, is DAGVTQSPTHLIKTRGQQVTLRCSPKSGHDTVSWYQQALGQGPQFIFQYYEEEERQRGNFPDRFSGHQFPNYSSELNVNALLLGDSALYLCASSLEQGRYGYTFGSGTRLTVV.

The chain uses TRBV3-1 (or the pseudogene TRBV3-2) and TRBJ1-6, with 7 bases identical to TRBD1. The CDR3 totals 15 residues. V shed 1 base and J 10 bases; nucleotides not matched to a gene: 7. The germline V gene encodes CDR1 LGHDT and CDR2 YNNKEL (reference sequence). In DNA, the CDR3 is TGTGCCAGCAGCCAAGTCGGACAGGTGGGCTCACCCCTCCACTTT. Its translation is CASSQVGQVGSPLHF.

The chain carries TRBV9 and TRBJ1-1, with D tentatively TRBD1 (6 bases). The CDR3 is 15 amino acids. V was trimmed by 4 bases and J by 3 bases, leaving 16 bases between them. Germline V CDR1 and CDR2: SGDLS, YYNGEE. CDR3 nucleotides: TGTGCCAGCAGCTCAACAGGGCTCCGTGACACTGAAGCTTTCTTT. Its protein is CASSSTGLRDTEAFF.

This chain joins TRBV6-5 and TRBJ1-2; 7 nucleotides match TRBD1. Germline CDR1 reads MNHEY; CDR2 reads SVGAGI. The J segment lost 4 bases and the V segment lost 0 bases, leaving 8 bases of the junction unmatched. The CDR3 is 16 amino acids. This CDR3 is CASSYSGGQAFYGYTF. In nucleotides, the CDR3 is TGTGCCAGCAGTTACTCCGGCGGACAGGCCTTCTATGGCTACACCTTC.

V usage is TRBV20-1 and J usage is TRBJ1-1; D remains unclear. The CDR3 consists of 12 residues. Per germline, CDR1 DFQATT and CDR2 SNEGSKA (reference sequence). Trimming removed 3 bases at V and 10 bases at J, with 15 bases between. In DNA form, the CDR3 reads TGCAGTGCTAGTAGGCCCGAGGAACTAGCTTTCTTT. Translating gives CSASRPEELAFF.